The 31 T cell receptor beta chains reported below all come from one sample, sequenced in a study of CD8 T cells in Susac syndrome. The RNA, about 0.5 to 1 ug, was put through reverse transcription using random hexamers. TCRdb called the immunoSEQ multiplex PCR reads again in MiXCR, with one record for every CDR3 protein. In the table there are about 170,000 distinct CDR3 sequences, about 96% of which are singletons. The sequencing sample was made of CD4+ T cells from PBMCs. The source of these receptors is a human donor with Susac syndrome.

The gene calls are TRBV29-1 and TRBJ1-1, with TRBD1 matching over 9 bases. The J segment lost 3 bases and the V segment lost 6 bases, leaving 8 bases of the junction unmatched. The CDR3 spans 14 residues. The germline V gene encodes CDR1 SQVTM and CDR2 ANQGSEA. CDR3 nucleotide sequence: TGCAGCGTGAAAACAGGGGGCGGGGACACTGAAGCTTTCTTT. It translates to CSVKTGGGDTEAFF. The full variable domain, its missing parts supplied by reference TRBV29-1 and TRBJ1-1, is SAVISQKPSRDICQRGTSLTIQCQVDSQVTMMFWYRQQPGQSLTLIATANQGSEATYESGFVIDKFPISRPNLTFSTLTVSNMSPEDSSIYLCSVKTGGGDTEAFFGQGTRLTVV.

The chain employs TRBV3-1 and TRBJ2-2; D gene ambiguous. In germline, CDR1 is LGHDT, CDR2 YNNKEL (reference sequence). V was cut by 4 bases and J by 3 bases, with 12 bases left in between. The CDR3 runs to 15 residues. Here the CDR3 reads CASSPNHRDTGELFF. In DNA form, the CDR3 reads TGTGCCAGCAGCCCGAACCACCGGGACACCGGGGAGCTGTTTTTT.

This chain links TRBV20-1 with TRBJ2-3; 8 bases match TRBD2. With 0 bases clipped from V and 5 bases from J, the junction kept 4 bases outside the gene matches. CDR1 and CDR2 from the germline V gene are DFQATT and SNEGSKA (reference sequence). The CDR3 has 14 amino acids. CDR3 in amino acids: CSARDHSGGDTQYF. As DNA, the CDR3 is TGCAGTGCTAGAGATCACAGCGGGGGAGATACGCAGTATTTT.

The CDR3 DNA reads as TGTGCCAGCAGTGAACTACGGACAAATCAGCCCCAGCATTTT. Residues: CASSELRTNQPQHF. The rearrangement uses TRBV25-1 and TRBJ1-5; maybe TRBD1 (5 bases). CDR1 and CDR2 (germline): MGHDK, SYGVNS. Trimming took off 2 bases at V and 4 bases at J, with 9 bases between the two ends. This CDR3 has 14 amino acids.

This chain links TRBV30 with TRBJ2-2; D is unresolved. The CDR3 totals 13 residues. Trimming cost V 0 bases and J 4 bases, with 6 bases left between them. Germline V lookup: CDR1 GTSNPN, CDR2 SVGIG (reference sequence). CDR3 sequence: CAWSVRVTGELFF. Here the CDR3 DNA reads TGTGCCTGGAGTGTAAGGGTCACCGGGGAGCTGTTTTTT.

In this sample, this clonotype turned up a few times. The rearrangement joins TRBV7-9 to TRBJ2-1; maybe TRBD1 (6 bases). Looked up from germline, CDR1 is SEHNR and CDR2 is FQNEAQ (reference sequence). The germline V and J ends were trimmed by 3 bases and 6 bases, with 6 bases remaining between them. CDR3 length: 12 amino acids. This chain's CDR3 is CASSLTGNEQFF. The CDR3 bases are TGTGCCAGCAGCTTGACAGGCAATGAGCAGTTCTTC.

The genes are TRBV7-9 and TRBJ2-2; D unclear. Per the germline V gene, CDR1 is SEHNR and CDR2 is FQNEAQ (reference sequence). V lost 1 base and J 7 bases, leaving 7 bases between the germline ends. The CDR3 has 13 amino acids. Written as DNA, the CDR3 is TGTGCCAGCAGCTTAGGTGCCATCGGGGAGCTGTTTTTT. This codes for CASSLGAIGELFF. The variable domain in full, completed from reference TRBV7-9 and TRBJ2-2, reads DTGVSQNPRHKITKRGQNVTFRCDPISEHNRLYWYRQTLGQGPEFLTYFQNEAQLEKSRLLSDRFSAERPKGSFSTLEIQRTEQGDSAMYLCASSLGAIGELFFGEGSRLTVL.

The chain has TRBV15 and TRBJ2-1, with D possibly being TRBD1 or TRBD2 (6 bases each). Trimming shortened V by 1 base and J by 1 base, and 14 bases separated the two germline ends. This CDR3 is 17 amino acids long. In germline, CDR1 is LNHNV, CDR2 YYDKDF (reference sequence). In DNA, the CDR3 is TGTGCCACCAGCAGAGGGGGGGCAGGGGCTTCCTACAATGAGCAGTTCTTC. Protein product: CATSRGGAGASYNEQFF.

This chain links TRBV9 with TRBJ2-1; tentatively, D is TRBD1 or TRBD2 (5 bases each). The V gene lost 3 bases and the J gene lost 10 bases, with 23 bases spanning the gap. Per germline, CDR1 SGDLS and CDR2 YYNGEE. The CDR3 covers 16 residues. The CDR3 bases are TGTGCCAGCAGCGCCCGGGACGGCACCAGTGGGAGAGAGCAGTTCTTC. This translates into CASSARDGTSGREQFF.

This chain joins TRBV9 and TRBJ2-5; 12 bases agree with TRBD2. J gave up 5 bases and V 0 bases, and 8 bases lay outside the gene matches. The CDR3 sequence is 17 residues long. Germline lookup yields CDR1 SGDLS and CDR2 YYNGEE. CDR3 nucleotide sequence: TGTGCCAGCAGCGTAGACCTAGCGGGGGGGCAGTTGGAGACCCAGTACTTC. Its translation is CASSVDLAGGQLETQYF.

This chain connects TRBV20-1 to TRBJ2-5, with 7 bases fitting TRBD2. The CDR3 runs 15 residues. After removal of 7 bases from V and 1 base from J, the junction contained 12 bases not matched to a gene. CDR1 and CDR2 from the germline V gene are DFQATT and SNEGSKA (reference sequence). CDR3 amino acids: CSGGPLGGSQETQYF. The CDR3 DNA sequence: TGCAGTGGGGGACCCCTGGGCGGGAGCCAAGAGACCCAGTACTTC.

The J gene is TRBJ2-1, the V gene TRBV20-1, with D maybe TRBD1 (5 bases). The CDR3 runs to 13 residues. Germline V gene data show CDR1 as DFQATT and CDR2 as SNEGSKA (reference sequence). Trimming cost V 0 bases and J 9 bases, with 12 bases left between them. The DNA for the CDR3 is TGCAGTGCTAGAGATGGCAGGGCCGGTGAGCAGTTCTTC. Translated, it gives CSARDGRAGEQFF.

The rearrangement uses TRBV29-1 and TRBJ1-1; 9 bases are a match to TRBD1. The CDR3 extends over 13 amino acids. Losses at the gene ends were 3 bases for V and 1 base for J; bases not matched to a gene: 0. Germline assignment: CDR1 SQVTM and CDR2 ANQGSEA. CDR3 in amino acids: CSVEGQGNTEAFF. The CDR3 DNA reads TGCAGCGTTGAGGGACAGGGGAACACTGAAGCTTTCTTT.

This chain links TRBV29-1 with TRBJ1-4, with D perhaps TRBD1 (5 bases). This CDR3 contains 14 residues. Trimming took 5 bases from V and 5 from J, leaving 15 bases between them. Germline V gene lookup returns CDR1 SQVTM and CDR2 ANQGSEA. The CDR3 region has the DNA TGCAGCGTTATGGGTGGGGGGGAAAATGAAAAACTGTTTTTT. Its protein is CSVMGGGENEKLFF. The full variable domain, completed using reference TRBV29-1 and TRBJ1-4, is SAVISQKPSRDICQRGTSLTIQCQVDSQVTMMFWYRQQPGQSLTLIATANQGSEATYESGFVIDKFPISRPNLTFSTLTVSNMSPEDSSIYLCSVMGGGENEKLFFGSGTQLSVL.

This clonotype was recorded only once. The chain is built from TRBV29-1 and TRBJ2-2; 14 bases are a match to TRBD2. From germline, CDR1 is SQVTM and CDR2 ANQGSEA. Trimming removed 5 bases from V and 5 bases from J; junction bases left unmatched: 10. CDR3 length: 17 residues. The CDR3 protein is CSVYGLAGGSRTGELFF. The CDR3 DNA reads as TGCAGCGTTTACGGACTAGCGGGAGGTAGTCGGACCGGGGAGCTGTTTTTT.

The rearrangement joins TRBV7-9 to TRBJ2-7, with 7 bases fitting TRBD1. Germline lookup yields CDR1 SEHNR and CDR2 FQNEAQ (reference sequence). V shed 1 base, J shed 3 bases, and the junction held 6 bases outside the gene matches. The CDR3 runs 15 residues. The CDR3 loop reads CASSLGRAGGYEQYF. CDR3 sequence (DNA): TGTGCCAGCAGCTTAGGTCGTGCAGGGGGCTACGAGCAGTACTTC.

V and J are TRBV4-3 and TRBJ1-1; D ambiguous. V was shortened by 4 bases and J by 4 bases, with 13 bases between the two germline ends. The CDR3 is 14 residues long. From germline, CDR1 is LGHNA and CDR2 YSLEER. The CDR3 spells CASSRNPQGTEAFF. The CDR3 DNA follows: TGCGCCAGCAGCCGAAACCCGCAAGGCACTGAAGCTTTCTTT.

This chain links TRBV20-1 with TRBJ1-5; D ambiguous. Germline CDR1 reads DFQATT; CDR2 reads SNEGSKA (reference sequence). Trimming removed 0 bases at V and 7 bases at J, with 13 bases between. The length of the CDR3 is 14 residues. The CDR3 nucleotides read TGCAGTGCTAGAGATCAGCGGGGAAAGCAGCCCCAGCATTTT. This codes for CSARDQRGKQPQHF.

V gene TRBV7-3 combines with J gene TRBJ2-1, with 8 bases lining up with TRBD2. The CDR3 length is 15 residues. CDR1 is SGHTA and CDR2 is FQGTGA in the germline V gene. V gave up 4 bases and J gave up 3 bases; unmatched junction bases: 5. CDR3 protein: CASSYRGGDYNEQFF. The DNA for the CDR3 is TGTGCCAGCAGCTACCGGGGGGGCGACTACAATGAGCAGTTCTTC. The full variable domain, rest sourced from reference TRBV7-3 and TRBJ2-1, is GAGVSQTPSNKVTEKGKYVELRCDPISGHTALYWYRQSLGQGPEFLIYFQGTGAADDSGLPNDRFFAVRPEGSVSTLKIQRTERGDSAVYLCASSYRGGDYNEQFFGPGTRLTVL.

This chain joins TRBV30 and TRBJ2-7, with a weak D call TRBD2 (5 bases). There are 13 residues in the CDR3. The germline V gene has CDR1 GTSNPN and CDR2 SVGIG (reference sequence). Trimming removed 0 bases from V and 6 bases from J, with 12 bases in between. The CDR3 region has the DNA TGTGCCTGGAGTGTCCTTCTAGCTACCGAGCAGTACTTC. Translation: CAWSVLLATEQYF.

The chain joins TRBV29-1 to TRBJ1-1; unclear D gene. Germline CDR1 reads SQVTM; CDR2 reads ANQGSEA. Trimming removed 7 bases at V and 0 bases at J, with 12 bases between. There are 13 residues in the CDR3. The CDR3 DNA reads TGCAGCGCCACGACCGGAATGAACACTGAAGCTTTCTTT. The encoded protein is CSATTGMNTEAFF.

This clonotype was observed a single time. The chain joins TRBV18 to TRBJ1-5, with D perhaps TRBD1 (5 bases). CDR1 is KGHSH, CDR2 LQKENI, per germline. The V end lost 3 bases, the J end lost 4 bases, and 7 bases lay between the germline ends. The CDR3 has 13 amino acids. The CDR3 loop is CASSPGLNQPQHF. The CDR3 DNA reads as TGTGCCAGCTCACCGGGACTGAATCAGCCCCAGCATTTT.

This chain links TRBV14 with TRBJ2-2; D unclear. V was shortened by 8 bases and J by 4 bases, with 20 bases between the two germline ends. This CDR3 region has 16 residues. The germline V gene has CDR1 SGHDN and CDR2 FVKESK. Here the CDR3 reads CASARRRPRGTGELFF. For the CDR3, the DNA is TGTGCCAGCGCCCGCCGGCGGCCCCGAGGCACCGGGGAGCTGTTTTTT.

This chain connects TRBV29-1 to TRBJ2-3, with D perhaps TRBD1 (6 bases). CDR1 and CDR2 (germline): SQVTM, ANQGSEA. Trimming pared 6 bases from V and 12 bases from J, leaving 16 bases between. The CDR3 covers 11 residues. Here the CDR3 reads CSVNRAQHQYF. For the CDR3, the DNA is TGCAGCGTGAACAGGGCCCAGCATCAGTATTTT.

CDR3 DNA sequence: TGCAGCGCCCAGGGGGTCGGGGGGGGCACAGATACGCAGTATTTT. Translation gives CSAQGVGGGTDTQYF. The chain couples TRBV29-1 to TRBJ2-3; tentative D call: TRBD2 (8 bases). From germline, CDR1 is SQVTM and CDR2 ANQGSEA. With 7 bases removed from V and 1 base from J, the gap between germline ends came to 18 bases. The CDR3 is made up of 15 amino acids.

This chain connects TRBV20-1 to TRBJ2-5; maybe TRBD1 (6 bases). The CDR3 consists of 13 residues. The V and J ends lost 4 bases and 6 bases respectively, with 15 bases between them. Per germline, CDR1 DFQATT and CDR2 SNEGSKA (reference sequence). The CDR3 here is CSATETGGKTQYF. CDR3 nucleotide sequence: TGCAGTGCTACGGAGACAGGTGGTAAGACCCAGTACTTC.

The rearrangement joins TRBV28 to TRBJ2-5; D is uncertain. CDR1 is MDHEN, CDR2 SYDVKM, per germline. V gave up 7 bases and J gave up 4 bases, with 10 bases separating them. There are 12 residues in the CDR3. CDR3 coding DNA: TGTGCCAGCACCGACCTGCGAGAGACCCAGTACTTC. This codes for CASTDLRETQYF.

CDR3 residues: CAWSTGTGISGYTF. In DNA, the CDR3 is TGTGCCTGGAGTACAGGGACAGGGATTAGCGGCTACACCTTC. This chain connects TRBV30 to TRBJ1-2; 9 bases line up with TRBD1. The CDR3 extends over 14 amino acids. V was clipped by 2 bases and J by 8 bases; unmatched bases: 9. CDR1 and CDR2 from the germline V gene are GTSNPN and SVGIG (reference sequence).

This CDR3 reads CTSSHRDRPLQETQYF. DNA of the CDR3: TGCACCAGCAGCCATAGAGACCGACCGCTCCAAGAGACCCAGTACTTC. The chain combines TRBV1 with TRBJ2-5; TRBD2 is taken as the D call from the table, unchecked against the DNA. TRBV1 is a pseudogene. There are 16 residues in the CDR3.

The V and J genes are TRBV9 and TRBJ2-1, with 10 bases lining up with TRBD2. Germline V gives CDR1 SGDLS, CDR2 YYNGEE. J gave up 10 bases and V 0 bases, and 13 bases lay outside the gene matches. The CDR3 is 17 amino acids. The CDR3 sequence: CASSVDSSGRIGVEQFF. CDR3 coding DNA: TGTGCCAGCAGCGTAGATAGTAGCGGGAGGATCGGGGTCGAGCAGTTCTTC.

The J gene is TRBJ2-7, the V gene TRBV6-5, with TRBD2 matching 11 bases. The CDR3 contains 14 residues. Germline V gene data show CDR1 as MNHEY and CDR2 as SVGAGI. The V gene end was trimmed by 5 bases and the J gene end by 6 bases; junction bases not matched to a gene: 6. The CDR3 DNA reads as TGTGCCAGCAGTCTACTAGCGGGAGAAGGCGAGCAGTACTTC. Residues: CASSLLAGEGEQYF.